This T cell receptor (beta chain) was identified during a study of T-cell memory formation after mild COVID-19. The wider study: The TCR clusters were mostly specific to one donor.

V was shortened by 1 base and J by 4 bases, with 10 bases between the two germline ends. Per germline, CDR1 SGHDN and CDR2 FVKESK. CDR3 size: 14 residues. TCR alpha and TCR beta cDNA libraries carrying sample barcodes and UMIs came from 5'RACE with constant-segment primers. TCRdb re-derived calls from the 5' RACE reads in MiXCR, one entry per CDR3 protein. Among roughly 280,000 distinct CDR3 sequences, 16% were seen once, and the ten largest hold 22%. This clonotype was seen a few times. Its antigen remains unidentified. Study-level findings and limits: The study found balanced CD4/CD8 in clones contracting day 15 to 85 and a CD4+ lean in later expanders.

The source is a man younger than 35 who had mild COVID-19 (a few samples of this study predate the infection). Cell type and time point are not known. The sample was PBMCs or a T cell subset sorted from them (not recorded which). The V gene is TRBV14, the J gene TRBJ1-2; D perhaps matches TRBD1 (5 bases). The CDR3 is CASSQGGATYGYTF. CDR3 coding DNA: TGTGCCAGCAGCCAAGGTGGGGCTACCTATGGCTACACCTTC.